This T cell receptor (beta chain) was identified during a study of T-cell reconstitution after alpha-beta-depleted transplantation in children. Study-wide results and limits: Fresh T-cell production supplied most of the T-cell counts and diversity seen one year after transplant. Diversity of TCRbeta at day 60 was high in some patients, arising from surviving recipient T cells and thymic progenitors.

As it was prepared, the TCRbeta library received unique molecular identifiers. TCRdb reanalysed the PCR reads using MiXCR and keeps one entry per CDR3 protein. The data hold about 300,000 distinct CDR3 sequences, with 7.5% to 9% observed a single time. This clonotype was seen at least ten times. Its antigen is undetermined. The germline V gene encodes CDR1 MNHEY and CDR2 SVGAGI. The CDR3 sequence is 13 residues long. With 0 bases removed from V and 8 bases from J, the gap between germline ends came to 10 bases. The chain is built from TRBV6-5 and TRBJ1-2, with D perhaps matching TRBD1 (5 bases). This TCR came from a female patient aged 2-9 years who had a stem cell transplant for Fanconi anemia, so the T cells may come from the graft donor. The specimen was peripheral blood, collected 360 days after TCRalphabeta/CD19-depleted stem cell transplant. DNA of the CDR3: TGTGCCAGCAGTTACTCTATGGGGGAGGGCTACACCTTC. This translates into CASSYSMGEGYTF.